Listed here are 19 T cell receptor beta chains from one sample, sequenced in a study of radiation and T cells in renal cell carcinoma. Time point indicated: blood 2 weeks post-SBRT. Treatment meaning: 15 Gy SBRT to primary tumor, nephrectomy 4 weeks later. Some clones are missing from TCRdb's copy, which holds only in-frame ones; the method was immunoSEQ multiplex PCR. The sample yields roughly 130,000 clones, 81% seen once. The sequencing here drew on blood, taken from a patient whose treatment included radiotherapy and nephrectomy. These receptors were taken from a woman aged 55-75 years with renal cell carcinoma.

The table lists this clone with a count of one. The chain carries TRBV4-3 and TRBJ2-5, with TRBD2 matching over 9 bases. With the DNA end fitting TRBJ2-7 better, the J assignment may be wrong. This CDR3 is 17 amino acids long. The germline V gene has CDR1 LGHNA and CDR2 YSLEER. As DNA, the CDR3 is TGCGCCAGCAGCCAAGTTAGACTAGCGGACTCAACCCCCGAGCAGTACTTC. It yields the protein CASSQVRLADSTPEQYF.

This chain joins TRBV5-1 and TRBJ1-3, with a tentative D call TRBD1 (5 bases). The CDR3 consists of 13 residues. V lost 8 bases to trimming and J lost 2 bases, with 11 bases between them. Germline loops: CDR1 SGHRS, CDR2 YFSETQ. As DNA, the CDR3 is TGCGCCAGTATGGACATGACTGGAAACACCATATATTTT. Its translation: CASMDMTGNTIYF.

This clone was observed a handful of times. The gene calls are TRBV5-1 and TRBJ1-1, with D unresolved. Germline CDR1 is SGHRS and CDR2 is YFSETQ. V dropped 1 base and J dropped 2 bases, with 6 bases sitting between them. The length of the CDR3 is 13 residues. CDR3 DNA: TGCGCCAGCAGCTTGACCGCTAACACTGAAGCTTTCTTT. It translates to CASSLTANTEAFF.

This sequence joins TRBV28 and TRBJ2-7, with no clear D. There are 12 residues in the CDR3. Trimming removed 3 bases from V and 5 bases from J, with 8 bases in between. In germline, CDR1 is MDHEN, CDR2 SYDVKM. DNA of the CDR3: TGTGCCAGCAGTTTCCCGGCAAACGAGCAGTACTTC. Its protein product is CASSFPANEQYF.

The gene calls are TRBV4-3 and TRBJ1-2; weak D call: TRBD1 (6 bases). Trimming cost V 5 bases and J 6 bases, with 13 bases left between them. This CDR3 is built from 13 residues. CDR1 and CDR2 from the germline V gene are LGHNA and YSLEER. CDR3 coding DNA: TGCGCCAGCAGCTCTCGGAGGGGGGATGGCTACACCTTC. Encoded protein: CASSSRRGDGYTF.

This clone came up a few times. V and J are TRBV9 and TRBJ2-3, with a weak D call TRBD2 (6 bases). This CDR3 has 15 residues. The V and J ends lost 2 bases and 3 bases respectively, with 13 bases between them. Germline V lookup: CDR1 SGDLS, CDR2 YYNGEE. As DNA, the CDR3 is TGTGCCAGCAGCGTCGGGAGTTCGATGACAGATACGCAGTATTTT. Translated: CASSVGSSMTDTQYF.

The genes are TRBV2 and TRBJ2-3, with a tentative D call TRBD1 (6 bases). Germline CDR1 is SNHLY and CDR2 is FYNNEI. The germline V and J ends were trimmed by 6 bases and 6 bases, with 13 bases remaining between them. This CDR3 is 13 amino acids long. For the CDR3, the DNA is TGTGCCAGCAGAATTAGGGGGACGGATACGCAGTATTTT. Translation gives CASRIRGTDTQYF.

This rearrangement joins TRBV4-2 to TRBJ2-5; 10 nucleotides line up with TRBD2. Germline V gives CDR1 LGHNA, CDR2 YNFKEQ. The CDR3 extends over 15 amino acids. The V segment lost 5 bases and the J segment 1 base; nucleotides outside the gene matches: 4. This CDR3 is CASSATSGLQETQYF. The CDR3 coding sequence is TGTGCCAGCAGCGCGACTAGCGGGCTCCAAGAGACCCAGTACTTC.

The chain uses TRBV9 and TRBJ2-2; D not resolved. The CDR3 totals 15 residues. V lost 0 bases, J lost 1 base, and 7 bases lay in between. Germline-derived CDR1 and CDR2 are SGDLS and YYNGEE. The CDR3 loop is CASSVGLRNTGELFF. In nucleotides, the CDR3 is TGTGCCAGCAGCGTAGGACTGCGGAACACCGGGGAGCTGTTTTTT.

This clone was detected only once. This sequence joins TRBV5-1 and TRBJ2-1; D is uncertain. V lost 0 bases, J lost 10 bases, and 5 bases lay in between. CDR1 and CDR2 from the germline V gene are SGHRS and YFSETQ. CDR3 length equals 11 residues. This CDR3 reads CASSLEVEQFF. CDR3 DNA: TGCGCCAGCAGCTTGGAGGTGGAGCAGTTCTTC.

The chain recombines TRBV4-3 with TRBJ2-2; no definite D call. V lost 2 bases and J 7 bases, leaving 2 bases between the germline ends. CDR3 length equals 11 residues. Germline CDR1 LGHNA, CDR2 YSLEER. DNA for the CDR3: TGCGCCAGCAGCCAATTCGGGGAGCTGTTTTTT. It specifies CASSQFGELFF.

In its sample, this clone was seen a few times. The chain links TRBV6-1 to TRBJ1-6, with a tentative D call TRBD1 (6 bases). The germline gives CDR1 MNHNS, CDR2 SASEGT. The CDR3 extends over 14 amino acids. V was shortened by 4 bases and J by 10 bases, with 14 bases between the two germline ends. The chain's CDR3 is CASSAGQLDSPLHF. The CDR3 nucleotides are TGTGCCAGCAGTGCTGGACAGTTAGACTCACCCCTCCACTTT.

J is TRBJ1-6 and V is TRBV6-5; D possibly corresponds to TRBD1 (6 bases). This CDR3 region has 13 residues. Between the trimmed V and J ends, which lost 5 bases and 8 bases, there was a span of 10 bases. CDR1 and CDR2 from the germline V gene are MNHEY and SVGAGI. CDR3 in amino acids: CASSARGDSPLHF. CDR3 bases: TGTGCCAGCAGTGCCAGGGGAGATTCACCCCTCCACTTT.

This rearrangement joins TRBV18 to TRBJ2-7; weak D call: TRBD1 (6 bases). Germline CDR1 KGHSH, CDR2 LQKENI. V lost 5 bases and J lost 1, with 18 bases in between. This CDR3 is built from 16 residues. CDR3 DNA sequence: TGTGCCAGCTCAACCAATATACAGGGTTCATCCTACGAGCAGTACTTC. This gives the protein CASSTNIQGSSYEQYF.

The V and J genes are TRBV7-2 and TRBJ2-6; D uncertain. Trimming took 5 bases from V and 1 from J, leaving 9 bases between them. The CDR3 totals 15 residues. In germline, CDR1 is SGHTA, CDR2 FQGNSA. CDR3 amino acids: CASSQDKSGANVLTF. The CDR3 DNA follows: TGTGCCAGCAGCCAAGATAAATCTGGGGCCAACGTCCTGACTTTC.

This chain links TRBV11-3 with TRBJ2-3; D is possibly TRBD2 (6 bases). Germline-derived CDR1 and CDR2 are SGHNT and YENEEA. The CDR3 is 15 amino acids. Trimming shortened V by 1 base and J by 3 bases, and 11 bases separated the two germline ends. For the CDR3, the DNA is TGTGCCAGCAGCTTAGGTGGCGGGGTAACAGATACGCAGTATTTT. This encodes CASSLGGGVTDTQYF.

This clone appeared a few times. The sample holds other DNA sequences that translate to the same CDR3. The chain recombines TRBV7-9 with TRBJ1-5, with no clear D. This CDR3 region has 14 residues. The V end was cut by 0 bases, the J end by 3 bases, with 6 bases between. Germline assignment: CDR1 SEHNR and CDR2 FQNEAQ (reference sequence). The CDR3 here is CASSLAGSNQPQHF. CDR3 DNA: TGTGCCAGCAGCTTAGCTGGATCCAATCAGCCCCAGCATTTT.

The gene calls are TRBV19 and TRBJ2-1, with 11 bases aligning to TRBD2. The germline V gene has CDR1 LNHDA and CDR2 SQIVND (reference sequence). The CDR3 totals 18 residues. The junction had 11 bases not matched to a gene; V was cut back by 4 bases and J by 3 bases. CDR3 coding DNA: TGTGCCAGTAGTAAGGTCAGCTCCGGGACTAGCGGCTACAATGAGCAGTTCTTC. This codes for CASSKVSSGTSGYNEQFF. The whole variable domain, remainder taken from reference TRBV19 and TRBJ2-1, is DGGITQSPKYLFRKEGQNVTLSCEQNLNHDAMYWYRQDPGQGLRLIYYSQIVNDFQKGDIAEGYSVSREKKESFPLTVTSAQKNPTAFYLCASSKVSSGTSGYNEQFFGPGTRLTVL.

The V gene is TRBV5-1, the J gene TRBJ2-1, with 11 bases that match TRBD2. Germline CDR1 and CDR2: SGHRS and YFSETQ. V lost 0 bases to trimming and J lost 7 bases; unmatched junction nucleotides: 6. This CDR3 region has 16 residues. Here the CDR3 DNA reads TGCGCCAGCAGCTTGGCAGGTCTAGCGGGAGGTAATGAGCAGTTCTTC. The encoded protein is CASSLAGLAGGNEQFF.